This is a list of T cell receptor beta chains from one sample in a study of cytomegalovirus exposure and HLA in healthy donors. Repertoires were generated with immunoSEQ multiplex PCR, while TCRdb's copy carries only in-frame clones and drops some. The table shows 150,000 or so clones, with about three quarters occurring only once. The sequencing input was PBMCs. The source of these receptors is a man aged 45-65 years in good health and CMV-seropositive. Each CDR3 is given with its conserved first and last residue. D genes are given only for firm matches. Size values are once, few and many counts, or a class for expanded clones, and some rows have none.

>TRBV29-1|TRBJ2-2|.|.
TGCAGCGTTGAAGATCCTCGGACCGGGGAGCTGTTTTTT
CSVEDPRTGELFF
>TRBV19|TRBJ2-2|.|.
TGTGCCAGTACCCTGCTGGGACACTACAGCACCGGGGAGCTGTTTTTT
CASTLLGHYSTGELFF
>TRBV6-5|TRBJ1-3|.|few
TGTGCCAGCAGTTACGGGAGGGGGGACTCTGGAAACACCATATATTTT
CASSYGRGDSGNTIYF
>TRBV6-1|TRBJ1-4|.|.
TGTGCCACTTCGGGTAGGGGATGGGAAAAACTGTTTTTT
CATSGRGWEKLFF
>TRBV5-1|TRBJ1-4|.|.
TGCGCCAGCAGCTTGATTCCGGGGGATGAAAAACTGTTTTTT
CASSLIPGDEKLFF
>TRBV5-4|TRBJ1-1|TRBD1|.
TGTGCCAGCAGCTGGGACAGGGGACAGGGGGGTGAAGCTTTCTTT
CASSWDRGQGGEAFF
>TRBV4-1|TRBJ2-1|.|.
TGCGCCAGCACCGAACAGTCGAGGGAATCAGGGCAGTTCTTC
CASTEQSRESGQFF
>TRBV5-1|TRBJ1-1|TRBD1|.
TGCGCCAGCAGCTTGGACAGGGGGGCATTAATGAACACTGAAGCTTTCTTT
CASSLDRGALMNTEAFF
>TRBV4-3|TRBJ1-1|.|.
TGCGCCAGCAGCCAAGAATCTCACACCCTTTGGAACACTGAAGCTTTCTTT
CASSQESHTLWNTEAFF
>TRBV15|TRBJ1-5|TRBD1|.
TGTGCCACCAGCAGAGGGACAGGGGTGGTTCGGAGCAATCAGCCCCAGCATTTT
CATSRGTGVVRSNQPQHF
>TRBV7-9|TRBJ1-5|.|.
TGTGCCAGCAGCTTAGCAAACCTGACAGGCCCCGTTCAGCCCCAGCATTTT
CASSLANLTGPVQPQHF
>TRBV10-3|TRBJ2-5|TRBD1|.
TGTGCCATCGCCCGACAGGGGGGGAAAGAGACCCAGTACTTC
CAIARQGGKETQYF
>TRBV28|TRBJ2-3|.|.
TGTGCCATATCGAGGACAACAGATACGCAGTATTTT
CAISRTTDTQYF
>TRBV19|TRBJ2-5|TRBD2|.
TGTGCCAGTAGTAGATCTAGCGGGGGGCAGGAGACCCAGTACTTC
CASSRSSGGQETQYF
>TRBV5-1|TRBJ1-1|TRBD1|.
TGCGCCAGCACCAGAGGACAGGGCAGACAGAACACTGAAGCTTTCTTT
CASTRGQGRQNTEAFF
>TRBV5-1|TRBJ1-4|.|.
TGCGCCAGCAGCTCGAGCGATAATGAAAAACTGTTTTTT
CASSSSDNEKLFF
>TRBV10-3|TRBJ2-2|TRBD2|.
TGTGCCACCCGAGATGGACTAGCGGGGGGACAGAACACCGGGGAGCTGTTTTTT
CATRDGLAGGQNTGELFF
>TRBV5-1|TRBJ1-6|TRBD1|.
TGCGCCAGCAGCTTGGCGGCAGGGGGACGGAATTCACCCCTCCACTTT
CASSLAAGGRNSPLHF
>TRBV11-2|TRBJ1-6|.|.
TGTGCCAGCAGCTTAGAGTCCCTTTACCAGTATAATTCACCCCTCCACTTT
CASSLESLYQYNSPLHF
>TRBV7-2|TRBJ2-3|TRBD2|.
TGTGCCAGCAGCCGCCGTGGTAGCGGGGGGCCCACAGATACGCAGTATTTT
CASSRRGSGGPTDTQYF
>TRBV5-4|TRBJ2-7|TRBD2|.
TGTGCCAGCAGCTTGCCACTAGCGGGGGGGAACTACGAGCAGTACTTC
CASSLPLAGGNYEQYF
>TRBV27|TRBJ1-6|TRBD1|.
TGTGCCAGCAGGAGAAAACCGGACAGGGAATATTCACCCCTCCACTTT
CASRRKPDREYSPLHF
>TRBV28|TRBJ2-2|.|.
TGTGCCAGCAGTGGGTACAGAGGGCCGGACACCGGGGAGCTGTTTTTT
CASSGYRGPDTGELFF
>TRBV5-1|TRBJ2-2|.|.
TGCGCCAGCAGCTTGATAGTTGGGGCCCCTAACACCGGGGAGCTGTTTTTT
CASSLIVGAPNTGELFF
>TRBV2|TRBJ1-1|.|.
TGTGCCAGCAGTGAAGGAGCGGCGATGGGTGAAGCTTTCTTT
CASSEGAAMGEAFF
>TRBV7-2|TRBJ1-1|.|.
TGTGCCAGCAGCTTAGTCATGAACACTGAAGCTTTCTTT
CASSLVMNTEAFF
>TRBV19|TRBJ2-1|TRBD2|.
TGTGCCAGTAGTGTAGGACTAGCGGGGCTGACCTACAATGAGCAGTTCTTC
CASSVGLAGLTYNEQFF
>TRBV5-6|TRBJ1-2|.|.
TGTGCCAGCAGCATAGGAGCCGAACTCTATGGCTACACCTTC
CASSIGAELYGYTF
>TRBV4-1|TRBJ1-2|.|.
TGCGCCAGCAGCCAAGCGGACCAGGGGTACTATGGCTACACCTTC
CASSQADQGYYGYTF
>TRBV7-9|TRBJ2-7|TRBD2|.
TGTGCCAGCAGCCCCTGGACTAGCGGGGGGGCCAATATCTACGAGCAGTACTTC
CASSPWTSGGANIYEQYF
>TRBV28|TRBJ1-6|.|.
TGTGCCAGCAGTCCCGAGAGCGTCAATAATTCACCCCTCCACTTT
CASSPESVNNSPLHF